Detailed here is one T cell receptor (beta chain). CDR3 length: 13 amino acids. In germline, CDR1 is SGHRS, CDR2 YFSETQ. The ends were cut back, 7 bases at V and 0 bases at J, with 11 bases in the middle. The data derive from a study of cytomegalovirus exposure and HLA in healthy donors. Researchers ran the PCR with 60 Vbeta and 13 Jbeta primers. TCRdb keeps only in-frame clones here, not all; method: immunoSEQ multiplex PCR. The table includes some 130,000 clones, 80% detected once. The chain recombines TRBV5-1 with TRBJ2-7; D is undetermined. This clonotype originated in a young man in good health. Specimen: PBMCs. As DNA, the CDR3 is TGCGCCAGCGGTTATACTGACTCCTACGAGCAGTACTTC. Encoded protein: CASGYTDSYEQYF.